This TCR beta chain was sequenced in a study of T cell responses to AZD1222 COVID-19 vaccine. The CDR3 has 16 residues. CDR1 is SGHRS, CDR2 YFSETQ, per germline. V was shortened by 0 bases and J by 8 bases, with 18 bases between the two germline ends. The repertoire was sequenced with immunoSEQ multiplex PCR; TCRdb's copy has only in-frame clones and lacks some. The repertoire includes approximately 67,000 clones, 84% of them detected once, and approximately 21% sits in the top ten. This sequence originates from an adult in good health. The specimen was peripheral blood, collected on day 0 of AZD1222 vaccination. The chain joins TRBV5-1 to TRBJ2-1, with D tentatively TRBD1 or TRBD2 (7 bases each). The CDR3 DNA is TGCGCCAGCAGCTTGGTTTTCAGGGGGGGAGTCGATGAGCAGTTCTTC. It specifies CASSLVFRGGVDEQFF. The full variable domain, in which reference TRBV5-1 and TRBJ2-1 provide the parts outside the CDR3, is KAGVTQTPRYLIKTRGQQVTLSCSPISGHRSVSWYQQTPGQGLQFLFEYFSETQRNKGNFPGRFSGRQFSNSRSEMNVSTLELGDSALYLCASSLVFRGGVDEQFFGPGTRLTVL.